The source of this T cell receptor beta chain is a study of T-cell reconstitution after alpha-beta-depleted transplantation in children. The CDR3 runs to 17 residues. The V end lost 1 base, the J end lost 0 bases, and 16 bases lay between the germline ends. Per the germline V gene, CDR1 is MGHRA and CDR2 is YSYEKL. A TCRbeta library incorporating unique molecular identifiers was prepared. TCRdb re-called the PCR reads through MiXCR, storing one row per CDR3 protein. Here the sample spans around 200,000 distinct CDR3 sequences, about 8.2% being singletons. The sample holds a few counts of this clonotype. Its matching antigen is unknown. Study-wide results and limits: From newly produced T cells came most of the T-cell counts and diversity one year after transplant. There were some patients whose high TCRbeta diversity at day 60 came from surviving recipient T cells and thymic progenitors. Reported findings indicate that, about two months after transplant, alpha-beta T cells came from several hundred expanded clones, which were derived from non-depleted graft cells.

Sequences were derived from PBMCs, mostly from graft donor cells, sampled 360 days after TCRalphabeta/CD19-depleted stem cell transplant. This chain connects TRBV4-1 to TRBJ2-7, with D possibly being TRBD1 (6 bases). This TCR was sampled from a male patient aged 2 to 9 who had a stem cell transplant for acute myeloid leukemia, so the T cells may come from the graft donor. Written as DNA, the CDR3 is TGCGCCAGCAGCCAAGTTTCCAGGGGATTCAGCTCCTACGAGCAGTACTTC. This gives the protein CASSQVSRGFSSYEQYF.